These 30 T cell receptor beta chains were all obtained from the same sample, sequenced in a study of CD8+ T cells in alopecia areata. Sequencing used cDNA as its template, made by extracting RNA and reverse transcribing it. Profiling relied on immunoSEQ multiplex PCR, and the TCRdb table lists in-frame clones only, not all of them. The profile shows 150,000 to 200,000 clones, roughly 60% of them singletons. The treatment is: oral pan-JAK inhibitor, 5-10 mg twice daily. The sample here was CD4+ T cells sorted from blood, taken between weeks 47 and 50, from a patient treated with tofacitinib. Receptors originate from a human donor with alopecia areata.

The CDR3 loop is CASSSSGGAYNEQFF. CDR3 DNA: TGTGCCAGCAGCTCTAGCGGGGGGGCCTACAATGAGCAGTTCTTC. The V call is TRBV28, the J call TRBJ2-1; 12 bases match TRBD2. Unmatched junction bases numbered 2, after V lost 6 bases and J lost 2 bases. The CDR3 is made up of 15 amino acids. Germline V gene sequence: CDR1 MDHEN, CDR2 SYDVKM.

This sequence joins TRBV27 and TRBJ1-5, with 8 bases that match TRBD1. The J segment lost 6 bases and the V segment lost 6 bases, leaving 7 bases of the junction unmatched. Germline lookup yields CDR1 MNHEY and CDR2 SMNVEV (reference sequence). The CDR3 loop spans 14 amino acids. The CDR3 loop is CASRQGGRGQPQHF. The DNA for the CDR3 is TGTGCCAGCAGACAGGGGGGACGGGGTCAGCCCCAGCATTTT.

The genes are TRBV10-3 and TRBJ1-5; 8 nucleotides match TRBD1. The V gene's germline CDR1 is ENHRY and CDR2 SYGVKD. With V trimmed by 9 bases and J by 6 bases, 7 bases remained unmatched. The CDR3 has 13 residues. The CDR3 DNA sequence: TGTGCCATATCGACAGGGGATGTTCAGCCCCAGCATTTT. It is translated as CAISTGDVQPQHF.

The chain links TRBV6-1 to TRBJ1-5; 7 bases fit TRBD1. The J segment lost 7 bases and the V segment lost 4 bases, leaving 7 bases of the junction unmatched. CDR3 length: 14 residues. Germline V gene lookup returns CDR1 MNHNS and CDR2 SASEGT. The CDR3 region is CASSGRQGGQPQHF. CDR3 DNA: TGTGCCAGCAGTGGTAGACAGGGCGGGCAGCCCCAGCATTTT.

The chain uses TRBV30 and TRBJ1-1; D possibly corresponds to TRBD1 (5 bases). The CDR3 consists of 15 residues. Per the germline V gene, CDR1 is GTSNPN and CDR2 is SVGIG (reference sequence). The V end lost 1 base, the J end lost 3 bases, and 15 bases lay between the germline ends. DNA for the CDR3: TGTGCCTGGAGTGATGGTCAGCCGGGGGACACTGAAGCTTTCTTT. Its translation: CAWSDGQPGDTEAFF.

This clone was detected a few times. This sample includes further DNA sequences coding for the same CDR3. The V gene is TRBV30, the J gene TRBJ1-1, with D hard to call. The V and J ends lost 0 bases and 1 base respectively, with 6 bases between them. Germline values: CDR1 GTSNPN, CDR2 SVGIG (reference sequence). The CDR3 covers 13 residues. The CDR3 DNA reads TGTGCCTGGAGTGTCCAAGCGAACACTGAAGCTTTCTTT. Translation gives CAWSVQANTEAFF.

This sequence joins TRBV29-1 and TRBJ2-7; 10 nucleotides line up with TRBD1. V gave up 2 bases and J gave up 0 bases; unmatched junction bases: 22. CDR1 SQVTM and CDR2 ANQGSEA come from the germline V gene. The CDR3 runs to 21 residues. This chain's CDR3 is CSVESRTPGDRGLYSSYEQYF. The CDR3 bases are TGCAGCGTTGAAAGCAGGACCCCCGGGGACAGGGGCCTCTATAGCTCCTACGAGCAGTACTTC.

The sample holds one count of this clone. The V and J genes are TRBV29-1 and TRBJ2-1, with TRBD2 identical over 12 bases. The CDR3 loop spans 17 amino acids. CDR1 is SQVTM, CDR2 ANQGSEA, per germline. The trim removed 1 base at V and 0 bases at J, leaving 4 bases unmatched. The CDR3 reads CSVEGLAGESSYNEQFF. CDR3 bases: TGCAGCGTTGAAGGACTAGCGGGGGAGAGCTCCTACAATGAGCAGTTCTTC.

This sequence joins TRBV5-6 and TRBJ1-2; D is ambiguous. CDR1 is SGHDT, CDR2 YYEEEE, per germline. CDR3 length: 15 residues. Trimming cost V 2 bases and J 6 bases, with 17 bases left between them. CDR3 sequence (DNA): TGTGCCAGCAGCTTACCTGACGGGAAGGAGAATGGCTACACCTTC. Residues: CASSLPDGKENGYTF.

The chain links TRBV27 to TRBJ1-1; D is ambiguous. V was cut by 6 bases and J by 0 bases, with 11 bases left in between. Germline-derived CDR1 and CDR2 are MNHEY and SMNVEV (reference sequence). The CDR3 consists of 14 residues. CDR3 in DNA: TGTGCCAGCAGCTCGTATCCTATGAACACTGAAGCTTTCTTT. Its protein is CASSSYPMNTEAFF.

This clone turned up a few times. This chain connects TRBV29-1 to TRBJ2-3, with D tentatively TRBD1 or TRBD2 (5 bases each). The CDR3 runs to 15 residues. V was clipped by 4 bases and J by 1 base, with 15 bases between them. Germline CDR1 reads SQVTM; CDR2 reads ANQGSEA. CDR3 residues: CSVGDDRRRTDTQYF. CDR3 in DNA: TGCAGCGTTGGGGACGACCGCCGCCGCACAGATACGCAGTATTTT.

J is TRBJ1-5 and V is TRBV30; no reliable D call. CDR1 GTSNPN and CDR2 SVGIG come from the germline V gene (reference sequence). V was trimmed by 3 bases and J by 4 bases, leaving 10 bases between them. The CDR3 totals 13 residues. The CDR3 sequence is CAWSGPMNQPQHF. DNA for the CDR3: TGTGCCTGGAGCGGGCCGATGAATCAGCCCCAGCATTTT.

The gene calls are TRBV6-1 and TRBJ2-7; no firm D call. From germline, CDR1 is MNHNS and CDR2 SASEGT. The V end was cut by 4 bases, the J end by 0 bases, with 7 bases between. The CDR3 has 13 residues. The CDR3 DNA sequence: TGTGCCAGCAGTGGAGTGAACTCCTACGAGCAGTACTTC. It encodes CASSGVNSYEQYF.

This chain joins TRBV29-1 and TRBJ1-1, with no clear D. V lost 4 bases and J 1 base, leaving 13 bases between the germline ends. This CDR3 is 14 amino acids long. Per germline, CDR1 SQVTM and CDR2 ANQGSEA. CDR3 nucleotides: TGCAGCGTTGGGGTAGTGGCGCAGAACACTGAAGCTTTCTTT. This gives the protein CSVGVVAQNTEAFF.

The V gene is TRBV29-1, the J gene TRBJ1-2; 7 bases are a match to TRBD1. V gave up 6 bases and J gave up 4 bases; unmatched junction bases: 11. This CDR3 has 14 amino acids. Germline lookup yields CDR1 SQVTM and CDR2 ANQGSEA. CDR3 protein: CSVGPRQGGYGYTF. The CDR3 coding sequence is TGCAGCGTGGGCCCCCGACAGGGAGGCTATGGCTACACCTTC.

The sample holds a few counts of this clone. The rearrangement links TRBV9 to TRBJ2-5; D is possibly TRBD2 (6 bases). CDR3 length equals 16 residues. The V gene lost 4 bases and the J gene lost 5 bases, with 21 bases spanning the gap. Germline assignment: CDR1 SGDLS and CDR2 YYNGEE. The CDR3 region has the DNA TGTGCCAGCAGCCCCTGGGGAGGCGGAAAGGGGGAGACCCAGTACTTC. This translates into CASSPWGGGKGETQYF. The full variable domain, with the rest looked up from reference TRBV9 and TRBJ2-5, is DSGVTQTPKHLITATGQRVTLRCSPRSGDLSVYWYQQSLDQGLQFLIQYYNGEERAKGNILERFSAQQFPDLHSELNLSSLELGDSALYFCASSPWGGGKGETQYFGPGTRLLVL.

The rearrangement uses TRBV7-8 and TRBJ1-1; unclear D gene. The CDR3 spans 13 residues. Trimming removed 5 bases at V and 2 bases at J, with 9 bases between. Germline CDR1 and CDR2: SGHVS and FQNEAQ. DNA of the CDR3: TGTGCCAGCAGCAATAGGTTAAACACTGAAGCTTTCTTT. Protein sequence: CASSNRLNTEAFF.

This clone appeared a few times. V and J are TRBV2 and TRBJ2-3; 10 bases are a match to TRBD2. The CDR3 spans 16 residues. J was trimmed by 2 bases and V by 8 bases; bases with no gene match: 10. The germline gives CDR1 SNHLY, CDR2 FYNNEI. CDR3 region: CASQPWTSGYTDTQYF. In DNA, the CDR3 is TGTGCCAGCCAACCTTGGACTAGCGGCTACACAGATACGCAGTATTTT.

This clone was recorded a few times. The chain employs TRBV7-3 and TRBJ2-5; D is ambiguous. Trimming stripped 4 bases from V and 1 base from J, with 7 bases between. Germline V gene lookup returns CDR1 SGHTA and CDR2 FQGTGA. The CDR3 runs to 13 residues. CDR3 bases: TGTGCCAGCAGCTCAACCCGCCAAGAGACCCAGTACTTC. Translating gives CASSSTRQETQYF.

The chain uses TRBV5-1 and TRBJ2-3, with 10 nucleotides matching TRBD2. Per the germline V gene, CDR1 is SGHRS and CDR2 is YFSETQ. Losses at the gene ends were 4 bases for V and 4 bases for J; bases not matched to a gene: 6. There are 15 residues in the CDR3. CDR3 loop: CASSATSGVADTQYF. The CDR3 coding sequence is TGCGCCAGCAGCGCAACTAGCGGGGTTGCAGATACGCAGTATTTT.

This clone has just a few counts. This chain connects TRBV29-1 to TRBJ1-6, with TRBD1 identical over 9 bases. The CDR3 spans 13 residues. CDR1 SQVTM and CDR2 ANQGSEA come from the germline V gene. V lost 6 bases and J lost 9; bases outside the gene matches: 6. CDR3 residues: CSVGDRVGSPLHF. The CDR3 nucleotides read TGCAGCGTGGGGGACAGGGTGGGTTCACCCCTCCACTTT.

This chain joins TRBV4-1 and TRBJ2-2; no clear D. V was pared by 4 bases and J by 8 bases, with 8 bases between. The CDR3 contains 12 residues. CDR1 and CDR2 (germline): MGHRA, YSYEKL. The CDR3 DNA sequence: TGCGCCAGCAGCCTGCTAGGGGGGGAGCTGTTTTTT. As protein: CASSLLGGELFF.

V is TRBV7-2 and J is TRBJ1-4, with D possibly matching TRBD1 (5 bases). The CDR3 totals 14 residues. The V gene's germline CDR1 is SGHTA and CDR2 FQGNSA. Trimming shortened V by 4 bases and J by 8 bases, and 14 bases separated the two germline ends. For the CDR3, the DNA is TGTGCCAGCAGCTCCCAGGGAGGTTGGGAAAAACTGTTTTTT. Amino acids: CASSSQGGWEKLFF.

This clone appeared once. The CDR3: CASSDNRPYEQYF. CDR3 nucleotides: TGTGCCAGCAGTGACAACAGACCCTACGAGCAGTACTTC. The rearrangement joins TRBV2 to TRBJ2-7; D gene ambiguous. Looked up from germline, CDR1 is SNHLY and CDR2 is FYNNEI. The length of the CDR3 is 13 residues. Between the trimmed V and J ends, which lost 3 bases and 2 bases, there was a span of 8 bases. Based on the CDR3 plus reference TRBV2 and TRBJ2-7, the full variable domain is EPEVTQTPSHQVTQMGQEVILRCVPISNHLYFYWYRQILGQKVEFLVSFYNNEISEKSEIFDDQFSVERPDGSNFTLKIRSTKLEDSAMYFCASSDNRPYEQYFGPGTRLTVT.

This chain uses TRBV7-2 with TRBJ1-6; 7 bases fit TRBD1. The germline V gene has CDR1 SGHTA and CDR2 FQGNSA. V shed 5 bases and J 9 bases; nucleotides not matched to a gene: 4. The CDR3 is 13 residues long. For the CDR3, the DNA is TGTGCCAGCAGCACAGGGGAACGTTCACCCCTCCACTTT. Translation gives CASSTGERSPLHF.

The chain combines TRBV29-1 with TRBJ2-5; D is perhaps TRBD1 (6 bases). V lost 3 bases and J 2 bases, leaving 13 bases between the germline ends. The CDR3 runs 14 residues. From germline, CDR1 is SQVTM and CDR2 ANQGSEA. The DNA for the CDR3 is TGCAGCGTTGATGGCGACAGGCTACAAGAGACCCAGTACTTC. Amino acid sequence: CSVDGDRLQETQYF.

This clone was observed a single time. V is TRBV30 and J is TRBJ1-4; tentatively, D is TRBD1 (6 bases). The ends were cut back, 1 base at V and 4 bases at J, with 13 bases in the middle. This CDR3 comprises 15 residues. CDR1 and CDR2 (germline): GTSNPN, SVGIG (reference sequence). The CDR3 nucleotides are TGTGCCTGGAGTGGAACAACAGGGTTTAATGAAAAACTGTTTTTT. Protein: CAWSGTTGFNEKLFF.

This clone was seen more than once but under ten times. The gene calls are TRBV7-2 and TRBJ1-6, with 8 bases lining up with TRBD1. J was trimmed by 10 bases and V by 7 bases; bases with no gene match: 15. Germline loops: CDR1 SGHTA, CDR2 FQGNSA. This CDR3 contains 16 residues. CDR3 nucleotides: TGTGCCAGCACCACCCGGGGGATGACAGGGGACTCACCCCTCCACTTT. Protein: CASTTRGMTGDSPLHF.

A single count supports this clone. The chain has TRBV29-1 and TRBJ1-1; no firm D call. Germline CDR1 is SQVTM and CDR2 is ANQGSEA. The ends were cut back, 8 bases at V and 2 bases at J, with 15 bases in the middle. The CDR3 is made up of 13 amino acids. Here the CDR3 DNA reads TGCAGCTACCATGTGGGCGCAAACACTGAAGCTTTCTTT. Its protein is CSYHVGANTEAFF.

This clone was picked up a small number of times. The chain couples TRBV19 to TRBJ1-1; the D is unclear. The V end was cut by 8 bases, the J end by 4 bases, with 14 bases between. The germline gives CDR1 LNHDA, CDR2 SQIVND (reference sequence). The CDR3 loop spans 13 amino acids. For the CDR3, the DNA is TGTGCCAGTTTGCGGGCTGAGGGCACTGAAGCTTTCTTT. Translating gives CASLRAEGTEAFF.